The sequence of this T cell receptor beta chain was determined in a study of blood T cell repertoires in COVID-19. As for the study in general: Sites in the United States, Italy and Spain provided acute and convalescent COVID-19 samples. Sources were T cells, B-cell-depleted T cells, or PBMCs; the material itself was cDNA or gDNA.

As processed by the authors: Researchers report that nucleated cell counts were estimated from reference gene primer amplification. Some clones are missing from TCRdb's copy, which holds only in-frame ones; the method was immunoSEQ multiplex PCR. D and trimming come from the DNA, and the V and J calls and clone size come from that table. This table holds approximately 77,000 clones, about 80% found once. The ends were cut back, 3 bases at V and 1 base at J, with 9 bases in the middle. The CDR3 consists of 14 residues. Germline-derived CDR1 and CDR2 are LGHNA and YSLEER. The sequenced sample was peripheral blood. The gene calls are TRBV4-3 and TRBJ1-1; perhaps TRBD1 as D (6 bases). This TCR was sampled from a woman between 70 and 85 years old with acute or convalescent COVID-19. The CDR3 sequence: CASSHARGNTEAFF. In DNA, the CDR3 is TGCGCCAGCAGCCACGCCAGGGGGAACACTGAAGCTTTCTTT.